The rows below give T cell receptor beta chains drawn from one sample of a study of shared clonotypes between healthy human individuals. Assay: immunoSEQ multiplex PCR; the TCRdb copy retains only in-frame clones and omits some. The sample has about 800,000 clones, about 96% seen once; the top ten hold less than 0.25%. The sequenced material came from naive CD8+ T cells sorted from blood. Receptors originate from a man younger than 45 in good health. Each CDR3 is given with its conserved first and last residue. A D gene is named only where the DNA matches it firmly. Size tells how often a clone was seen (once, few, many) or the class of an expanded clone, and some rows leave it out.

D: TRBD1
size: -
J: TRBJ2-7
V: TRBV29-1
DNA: TGCAGCGTTGAAGGGGGCCCAGACAGGGCCCCCTACGAGCAGTACTTC
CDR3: CSVEGGPDRAPYEQYF

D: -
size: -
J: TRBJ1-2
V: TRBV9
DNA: TGTGCCAGCAGCGCAACGTCAGGCTATGGCTACACCTTC
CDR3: CASSATSGYGYTF

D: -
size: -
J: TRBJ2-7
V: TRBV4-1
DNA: TGCGCCAGCAGCCACGAGGGCGGGATCCACGAGCAGTACTTC
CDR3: CASSHEGGIHEQYF

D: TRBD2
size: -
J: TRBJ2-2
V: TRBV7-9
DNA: TGTGCCGTCCAGACTAGCGGGAGCGGGGACACCGGGGAGCTGTTTTTT
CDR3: CAVQTSGSGDTGELFF

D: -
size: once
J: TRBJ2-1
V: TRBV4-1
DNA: TGCGCCAGCAGCCAGGGCCTAGTAAGCTACAATGAGCAGTTCTTC
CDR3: CASSQGLVSYNEQFF

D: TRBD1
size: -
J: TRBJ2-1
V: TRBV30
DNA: TGTGCCTGGTTTGACGGAGCAGGGGGATTCAATGAGCAGTTCTTC
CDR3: CAWFDGAGGFNEQFF

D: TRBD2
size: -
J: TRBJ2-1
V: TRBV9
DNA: TGTGCCAGCAGCGTCGGGGGGTCCACTAGCTCCTACAATGAGCAGTTCTTC
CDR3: CASSVGGSTSSYNEQFF

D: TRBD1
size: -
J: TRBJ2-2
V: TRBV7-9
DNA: TGTGCCAGCAGCGCCGGACAGGGAGGCACCGGGGAGCTGTTTTTT
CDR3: CASSAGQGGTGELFF

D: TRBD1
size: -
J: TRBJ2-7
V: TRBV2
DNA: TGTGCCAGCGGCTTTAGGGGACAGGGGGGCGAAGGGGCCTCCTACGAGCAGTACTTC
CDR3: CASGFRGQGGEGASYEQYF

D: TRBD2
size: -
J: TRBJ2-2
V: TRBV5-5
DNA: TGTGCCAGCAGCCCAGAGCGGGAGCGGGACACCGGGGAGCTGTTTTTT
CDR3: CASSPERERDTGELFF

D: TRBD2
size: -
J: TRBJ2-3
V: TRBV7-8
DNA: TGTGCCAGCAGCTATGGGACTAGCGGGGGAGATACGCAGTATTTT
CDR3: CASSYGTSGGDTQYF

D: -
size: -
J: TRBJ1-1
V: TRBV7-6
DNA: TGTGCCAGCAGCCCACACCGGGGGGGTGGCGCTGAAGCTTTCTTT
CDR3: CASSPHRGGGAEAFF

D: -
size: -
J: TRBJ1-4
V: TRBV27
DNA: TGTGCCAGCAGCTACGGGGGCGGGAATGAAAAACTGTTTTTT
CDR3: CASSYGGGNEKLFF

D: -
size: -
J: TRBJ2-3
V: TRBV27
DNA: TGTGCCAGCAGTCGCGCCGGGTTTGGCACAGATACGCAGTATTTT
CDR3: CASSRAGFGTDTQYF

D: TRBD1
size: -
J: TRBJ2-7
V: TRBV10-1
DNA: TGCGCCAGCAGTGAGTCTCGGAAAGGGACAGGGCCCTACGAGCAGTACTTC
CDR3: CASSESRKGTGPYEQYF

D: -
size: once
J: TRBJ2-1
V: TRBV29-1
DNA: TGCAGCGTCTGGGGGCTAGCAGGAAACAATGAGCAGTTCTTC
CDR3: CSVWGLAGNNEQFF

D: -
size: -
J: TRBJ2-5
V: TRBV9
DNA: TGTGCCAGCAGCGTCGACCATGGTTTCGGAGAGACCCAGTACTTC
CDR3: CASSVDHGFGETQYF

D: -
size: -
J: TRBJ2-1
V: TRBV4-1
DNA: TGCGCCAGCAGCCAAGACCCCCGGGATGAGCAGTTCTTC
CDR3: CASSQDPRDEQFF

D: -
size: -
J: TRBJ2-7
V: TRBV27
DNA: TGTGCCAGCAGTTTATCTCTCGGGTACGGCGAGCAGTACTTC
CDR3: CASSLSLGYGEQYF

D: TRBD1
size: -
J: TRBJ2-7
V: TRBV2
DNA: TGTGCCAGCAGTTTTCCCCGGGACAGGGGATCCTACGAGCAGTACTTC
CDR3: CASSFPRDRGSYEQYF

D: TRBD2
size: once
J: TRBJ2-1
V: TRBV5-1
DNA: TGCGCCAGCGGGAGGGACTACGGGAATGAGCAGTTCTTC
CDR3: CASGRDYGNEQFF

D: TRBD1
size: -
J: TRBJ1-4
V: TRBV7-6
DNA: TGTGCCAGCAGCTCCTTTGACAGGGATGCCAAACTGTTTTTT
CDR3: CASSSFDRDAKLFF

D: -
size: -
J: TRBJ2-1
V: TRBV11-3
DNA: TGTGCCAGCAGCTTGGACGGCCCGAGAAGTCGCTACAATGAGCAGTTCTTC
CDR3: CASSLDGPRSRYNEQFF

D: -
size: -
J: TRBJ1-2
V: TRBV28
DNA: TGTGCCAGCAGTTCCGCATATGGCTACACCTTC
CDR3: CASSSAYGYTF

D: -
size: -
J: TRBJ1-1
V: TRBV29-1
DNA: TGCAGCCTGAGAGTTAACACTGAAGCTTTCTTT
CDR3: CSLRVNTEAFF

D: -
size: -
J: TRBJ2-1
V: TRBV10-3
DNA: TGTGCCATCAGTGAGGCTACCGAAGGAGTGGCTCTCTACAATGAGCAGTTCTTC
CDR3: CAISEATEGVALYNEQFF

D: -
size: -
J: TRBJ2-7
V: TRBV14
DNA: TGTGCCAGCAGCCGCTTAGTCGGGGACTCCTACGAGCAGTACTTC
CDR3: CASSRLVGDSYEQYF

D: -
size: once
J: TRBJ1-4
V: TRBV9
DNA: TGTGCCAGCAGGGCGGGGAGACAGAACCATGAAAAACTGTTTTTT
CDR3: CASRAGRQNHEKLFF

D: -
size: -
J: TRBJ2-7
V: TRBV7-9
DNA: TGTGCCAGCAGCTTAAGTGGGGACGAGCAGTACTTC
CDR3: CASSLSGDEQYF

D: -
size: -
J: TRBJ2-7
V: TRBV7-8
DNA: TGTGCCAGCAGCTTAGGGACATCGACCTACGAGCAGTACTTC
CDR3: CASSLGTSTYEQYF

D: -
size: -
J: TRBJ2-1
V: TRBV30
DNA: TGTGCCTGGAGTGTAGTCAGTTACAATGAGCAGTTCTTC
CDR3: CAWSVVSYNEQFF

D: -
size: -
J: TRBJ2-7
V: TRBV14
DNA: TGTGCCAGCAGCCAGGGACACACCGGGGACTACGAGCAGTACTTC
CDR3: CASSQGHTGDYEQYF

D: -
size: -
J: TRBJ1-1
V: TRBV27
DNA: TGTGCCAGCAGTCCCACCCCGTTAAGGCGGGCTTTCTTT
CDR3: CASSPTPLRRAFF

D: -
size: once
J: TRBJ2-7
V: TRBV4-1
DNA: TGCGCCAGCACCCATGGCCCAGGGGACAACTCCTACGAGCAGTACTTC
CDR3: CASTHGPGDNSYEQYF

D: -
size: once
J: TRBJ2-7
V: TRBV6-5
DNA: TGTGCCAGCAGTTCGGGACCACTTTACGAGCAGTACTTC
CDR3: CASSSGPLYEQYF

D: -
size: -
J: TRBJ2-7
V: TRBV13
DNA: TGTGCCAGCAGCGGTCGGGGGTTCTACGAGCAGTACTTC
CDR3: CASSGRGFYEQYF

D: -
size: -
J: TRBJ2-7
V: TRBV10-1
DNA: TGCGCCAGCAGTGATTCTCCCTACGAGCAGTACTTC
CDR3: CASSDSPYEQYF

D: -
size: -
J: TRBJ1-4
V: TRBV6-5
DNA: TGTGCCAGCAGTTATGAGTCAGGGCCAAATGAAAAACTGTTTTTT
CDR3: CASSYESGPNEKLFF

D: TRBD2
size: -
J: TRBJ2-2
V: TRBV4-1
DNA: TGCGCCAGCAGCCAGGGACTAGCGGGACTAAACACCGGGGAGCTGTTTTTT
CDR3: CASSQGLAGLNTGELFF

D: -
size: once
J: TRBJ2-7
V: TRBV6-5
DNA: TGTGCCAGCAGTTACCAAGGGTACGAGCAGTACTTC
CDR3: CASSYQGYEQYF

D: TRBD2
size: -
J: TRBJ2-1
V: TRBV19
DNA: TGTGCCAGTAGTATAGATATAGGGACTAGCGGACCTTACAATGAGCAGTTCTTC
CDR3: CASSIDIGTSGPYNEQFF

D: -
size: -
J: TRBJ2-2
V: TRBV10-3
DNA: TGTGCCATCAGCCAGGGTACCGGGGAGCTGTTTTTT
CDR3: CAISQGTGELFF

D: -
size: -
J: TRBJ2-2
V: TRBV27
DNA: TGTGCCAGTGCCCCTCACGCCGGGGGCACCGGGGAGCTGTTTTTT
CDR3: CASAPHAGGTGELFF

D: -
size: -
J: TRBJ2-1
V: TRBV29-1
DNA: TGCAGCGTTGTGAGTCCAGAGTCCTACAATGAGCAGTTCTTC
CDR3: CSVVSPESYNEQFF

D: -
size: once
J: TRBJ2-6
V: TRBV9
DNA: TGTGCCAGCAGCGCGCGGACCGGGAAGTCGGCCAACGTCCTGACTTTC
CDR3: CASSARTGKSANVLTF